Here is one T cell receptor (beta chain) with its context. This clonotype was seen ten or more times. The antigen it binds to is not known. No qualities accompany the bases; no much larger clone lies one base away. Reading the label with the study, this specimen's time point is: persistent/refractory GD, antithyroid drugs over 5 years with positive TRAb. RNA was extracted from PBMCs in TRIzol for both TCR sequencing and RNA sequencing. The diagnosis of Graves' disease was made according to American Thyroid Association guidelines. Patients were recruited from an endocrinology department in Xi'an, China. Each patient gave roughly 8.4 milliliters of peripheral blood, collected in an EDTA anticoagulant tube. PBMCs were isolated by Ficoll Paque Plus density gradient separation without further T cell sorting. An Agilent 2100 Bioanalyzer and agarose gel were used to assess RNA quality, and a NanoDrop 2000 was used to measure RNA concentration.

Receptor libraries were prepared by multiplex PCR. Reads for this sample came from an Illumina HiSeq 4000. iRepertoire HTBI primers and Arm-PCR amplification of CDR3 regions were used to construct TCR beta libraries. Before sequencing, the PCR products went through gel purification. The authors' analysis ran thus. Across samples, around 58 TRBV and 14 TRBJ segments were identified and used for gene usage analysis of CDR3 amino acid clonotypes. Filtered high-quality paired reads were merged into contigs using COPE and FqMerger. Contigs were aligned with BLAST to IMGT TRBV, TRBD and TRBJ reference genes, and CDR3 was defined per IMGT. Highly expanded clones were defined as clonotypes with a frequency above 0.1%. Repertoire diversity was measured by Shannon entropy, and V-J evenness by the Gini coefficient. A clonotype was considered public if more than one individual shared it. TCRdb itself trimmed the public reads at Q25 with fastp, ran MiXCR and retained productive beta chains. Here each entry gathers all rows of one CDR3 protein and keeps the most common genes and DNA. TCRdb, rather than the study authors, made the V and J calls. In all, the sample holds around 450,000 distinct CDR3 sequences, and about 22% of those were seen once. About 7% of the sample rests with the top ten.

This entry belongs to a study of regulatory T cells in long-lasting Graves disease (dated by TCRdb to about 2021). General notes on the study: Persistent Graves' disease was defined as persistently positive TSH receptor autoantibodies together with antithyroid drug treatment for over 5 years. This study used TCR sequencing and RNA sequencing of peripheral blood to compare persistent Graves' disease patients against newly diagnosed Graves' disease patients. The study was registered as a clinical trial and conducted in China. TCR sequencing covered around 13 persistent and around 20 newly diagnosed Graves' disease patients, around 35 samples in total. On average, persistent Graves' disease patients in the clinical cohort had been on antithyroid drugs for about 10 years. General conclusions and limits of the study: Peripheral blood alone was examined, since thyroid tissue, which constituted the primary lesion, could not be accessed. Compared with newly diagnosed patients, patients with persistent Graves' disease had lower TCR Shannon entropy and fewer highly expanded clones, which suggests clonal expansion. The authors acknowledged the small sample size as a limitation that may reduce accuracy. A larger number of public clonotypes was shared among persistent patients (fewer than 3,000) than among newly diagnosed patients (roughly 980). Sequencing and analysis were limited to the TCR beta chain.

Sample: peripheral blood mononuclear cells (PBMCs), taken when the disease was refractory, from a patient treated with antithyroid drugs. The receptor's source is a female donor with Graves disease.

The nucleotides read TGTGCCAGCAGTTTCACTAGCGGGGGTGAAGAGACCCAGTACTTC. Its coded protein is CASSFTSGGEETQYF. The chain is assembled from TRBV28 and TRBJ2-5; 11 bases in the middle match TRBD2. CDR1 and CDR2 were assigned from the germline V gene as MDHEN and SYDVKM. Here V drops 3 bases and J drops 3 bases, and the junction holds 3 bases not matched to any gene. From the cysteine up to the phenylalanine, the CDR3 has a length of 15 residues. Just CDR3 DNA is preserved here, 45 bases in frame from base 1.